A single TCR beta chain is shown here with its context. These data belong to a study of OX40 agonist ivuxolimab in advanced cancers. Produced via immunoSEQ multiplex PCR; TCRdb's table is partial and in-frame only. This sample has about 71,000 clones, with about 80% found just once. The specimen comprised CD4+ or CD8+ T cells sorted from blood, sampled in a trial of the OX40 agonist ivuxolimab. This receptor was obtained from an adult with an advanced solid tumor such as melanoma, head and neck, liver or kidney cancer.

DNA of the CDR3: TGTGCCAGCACCACGGGACAGCAGAGCTCTGGAAACACCATATATTTT. This gives the protein CASTTGQQSSGNTIYF. J is TRBJ1-3 and V is TRBV6-6; 7 nucleotides line up with TRBD1. CDR1 MNHNY and CDR2 SVGAGI come from the germline V gene (reference sequence). V was pared by 7 bases and J by 0 bases, with 9 bases of the junction left unmatched. This CDR3 region has 16 residues.